This entry is about one T cell receptor (beta chain). This specimen belongs to a study of blood T cell repertoires in COVID-19. The CDR3 totals 17 residues. The germline CDR1 and CDR2 sequences are LNHDA and SQIVND (reference sequence). Trimming stripped 5 bases from V and 5 bases from J, with 22 bases between. Under the authors' procedure: For nucleated cells, counts were estimated from reference gene primer amplification. Method: immunoSEQ multiplex PCR; TCRdb's copy keeps in-frame clones and lacks some. From that table come the V and J calls and clone size; the DNA was used to work out D and trimming. The table shows over 350,000 clones, with about 89% occurring only once.

The chain is built from TRBV19 and TRBJ1-5; D is perhaps TRBD1 (6 bases). The receptor comes from a woman aged 30 to 39 with acute or convalescent COVID-19. The sequencing input was peripheral blood. The CDR3 DNA sequence: TGTGCCAGTAGTCCACTGAGGGGGACTAAGGGCGATCAGCCCCAGCATTTT. Encoded protein: CASSPLRGTKGDQPQHF.